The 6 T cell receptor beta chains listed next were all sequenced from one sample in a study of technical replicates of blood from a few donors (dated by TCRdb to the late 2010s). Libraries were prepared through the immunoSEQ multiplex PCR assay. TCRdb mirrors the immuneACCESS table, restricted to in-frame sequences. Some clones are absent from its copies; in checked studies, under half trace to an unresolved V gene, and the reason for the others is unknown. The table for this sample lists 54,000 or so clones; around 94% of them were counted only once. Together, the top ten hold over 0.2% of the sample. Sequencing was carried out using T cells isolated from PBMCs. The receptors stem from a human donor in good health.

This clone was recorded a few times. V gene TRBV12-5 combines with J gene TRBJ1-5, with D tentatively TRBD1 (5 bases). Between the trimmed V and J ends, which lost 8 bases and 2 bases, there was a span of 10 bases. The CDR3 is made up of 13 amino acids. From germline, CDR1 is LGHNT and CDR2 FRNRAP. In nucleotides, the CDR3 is TGTGCTAGTCACGGAGGGGGCAATCAGCCCCAGCATTTT. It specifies CASHGGGNQPQHF. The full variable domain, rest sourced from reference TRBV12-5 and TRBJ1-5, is DARVTQTPRHKVTEMGQEVTMRCQPILGHNTVFWYRQTMMQGLELLAYFRNRAPLDDSGMPKDRFSAEMPDATLATLKIQPSEPRDSAVYFCASHGGGNQPQHFGDGTRLSIL.

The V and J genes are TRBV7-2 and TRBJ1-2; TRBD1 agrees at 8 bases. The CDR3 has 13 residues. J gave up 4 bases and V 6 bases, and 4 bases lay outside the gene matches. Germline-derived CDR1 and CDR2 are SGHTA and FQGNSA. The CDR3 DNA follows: TGTGCCAGCAGTAACAGGGGGAGCTATGGCTACACCTTC. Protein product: CASSNRGSYGYTF.

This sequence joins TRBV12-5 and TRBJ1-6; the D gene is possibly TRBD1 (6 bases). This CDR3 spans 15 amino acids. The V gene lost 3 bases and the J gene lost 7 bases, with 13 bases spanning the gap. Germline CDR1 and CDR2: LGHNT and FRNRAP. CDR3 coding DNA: TGTGCTAGTGGTTTACGGACAGTGGGCAATTCACCCCTCCACTTT. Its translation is CASGLRTVGNSPLHF.

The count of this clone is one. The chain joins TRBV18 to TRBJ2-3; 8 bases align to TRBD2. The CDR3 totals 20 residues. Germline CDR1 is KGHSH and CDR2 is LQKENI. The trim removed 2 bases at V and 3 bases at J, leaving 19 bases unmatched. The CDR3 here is CASSPMLSGGPIDHTDTQYF. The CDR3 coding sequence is TGTGCCAGCTCACCAATGTTGAGCGGGGGCCCTATTGATCATACAGATACGCAGTATTTT.

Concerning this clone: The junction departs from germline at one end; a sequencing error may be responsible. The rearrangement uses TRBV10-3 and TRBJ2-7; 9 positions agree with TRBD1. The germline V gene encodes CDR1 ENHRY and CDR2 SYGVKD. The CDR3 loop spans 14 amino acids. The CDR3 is CATARTGDTYKQYF. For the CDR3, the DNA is TGTGCCACCGCCAGGACAGGGGATACCTACAAGCAGTACTTC.

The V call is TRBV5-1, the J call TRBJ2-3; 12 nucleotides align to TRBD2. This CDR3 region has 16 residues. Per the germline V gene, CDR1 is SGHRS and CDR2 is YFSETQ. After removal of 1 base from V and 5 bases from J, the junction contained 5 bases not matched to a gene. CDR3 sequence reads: CASSLRLAGGRDTQYF. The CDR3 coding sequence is TGCGCCAGCAGCTTGAGGCTAGCGGGGGGGAGAGATACGCAGTATTTT. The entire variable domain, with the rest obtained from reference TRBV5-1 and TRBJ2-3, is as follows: KAGVTQTPRYLIKTRGQQVTLSCSPISGHRSVSWYQQTPGQGLQFLFEYFSETQRNKGNFPGRFSGRQFSNSRSEMNVSTLELGDSALYLCASSLRLAGGRDTQYFGPGTRLTVL.